The present entry profiles one T cell receptor beta chain with its context. This CDR3 has 13 residues. V was pared by 0 bases and J by 9 bases, with 7 bases between. Germline-derived CDR1 and CDR2 are SGHNT and YYREEE (reference sequence). The source of the sample is a study of control samples from healthy donors and cancer patients. Only in-frame clones appear in the TCRdb table, and some are missing; sequencing was by immunoSEQ multiplex PCR. The table records around 250,000 clones, roughly 87% of them present only once. Sequencing was carried out using PBMCs. V is TRBV5-4 and J is TRBJ1-6; the D is unclear. The sequence was collected from a woman aged 55-70 years with lung cancer. The CDR3 DNA follows: TGTGCCAGCAGCTTGGAGGTCGCTTCACCCCTCCACTTT. Protein sequence: CASSLEVASPLHF.